Shown below are 25 T cell receptor beta chains from a single sample sequenced in a study of T-cell reconstitution after alpha-beta-depleted transplantation in children. Preparation of the TCRbeta library was carried out with unique molecular identifiers. TCRdb reprocessed the PCR reads via MiXCR and lists one record per CDR3 protein. The data hold a few hundred thousand distinct CDR3 sequences, with about a tenth observed a single time. The sample in question was PBMCs from the stem cell graft donor, obtained from the stem cell graft. The receptor set was obtained from a human donor who donated a stem cell graft to a child with acute lymphoblastic leukemia.

This rearrangement joins TRBV7-2 to TRBJ2-1, with D possibly being TRBD2 (6 bases). V lost 5 bases, J lost 1 base, and 9 bases lay in between. This CDR3 contains 14 residues. Germline V gene sequence: CDR1 SGHTA, CDR2 FQGNSA. CDR3 protein: CASSTLASYNEQFF. The CDR3 coding sequence is TGTGCCAGCAGCACCCTAGCGTCCTACAATGAGCAGTTCTTC.

This clonotype was picked up a small number of times. The V and J genes are TRBV20-1 and TRBJ2-7; 10 bases align to TRBD2. Germline assignment: CDR1 DFQATT and CDR2 SNEGSKA (reference sequence). The CDR3 loop spans 16 amino acids. J gave up 4 bases and V 0 bases, and 9 bases lay outside the gene matches. Here the CDR3 DNA reads TGCAGTGCTAGAGATGTACTAGCGGGGACGATGTACGAGCAGTACTTC. This translates into CSARDVLAGTMYEQYF.

A few counts support this clonotype. V is TRBV5-1 and J is TRBJ2-1, with a possible D match to TRBD2 (6 bases). This CDR3 has 13 residues. Germline V CDR1 and CDR2: SGHRS, YFSETQ. V gave up 0 bases and J gave up 9 bases, with 10 bases separating them. The CDR3 reads CASSLEASVEQFF. The CDR3 nucleotides are TGCGCCAGCAGCTTGGAAGCTAGCGTTGAGCAGTTCTTC.

In its sample, this clonotype was seen a few times. V is TRBV7-3 and J is TRBJ2-6; a weak D match, TRBD1 (5 bases). The V gene's germline CDR1 is SGHTA and CDR2 FQGTGA. The V gene lost 5 bases and the J gene lost 0 bases, with 11 bases spanning the gap. The CDR3 length is 16 residues. CDR3 loop: CASSPPGRSGANVLTF. The CDR3 bases are TGTGCCAGCAGCCCCCCAGGGCGCTCTGGGGCCAACGTCCTGACTTTC.

This clonotype has just a few counts. One junction end does not reproduce the germline sequence, and a read error may be involved. The rearrangement links TRBV20-1 to TRBJ2-6; either TRBD1 or TRBD2 may supply D (5 bases each). Germline V lookup: CDR1 DFQATT, CDR2 SNEGSKA (reference sequence). This CDR3 comprises 14 residues. The CDR3 DNA sequence: TGCAGTGCTACAGGGAGCTCTGGGGCCAACGGCCTGACTTTC. Encoded protein: CSATGSSGANGLTF.

This clonotype turned up a few times. V usage is TRBV3-1 and J usage is TRBJ2-7; tentative D call: TRBD2 (5 bases). CDR3 length: 13 residues. Germline loops: CDR1 LGHDT, CDR2 YNNKEL (reference sequence). V dropped 6 bases and J dropped 3 bases, with 12 bases sitting between them. CDR3 nucleotide sequence: TGTGCCAGCAGTGGAGCGGAGAACTACGAGCAGTACTTC. Translating it yields CASSGAENYEQYF.

The J gene is TRBJ2-7, the V gene TRBV7-9; no clear D gene. Germline V lookup: CDR1 SEHNR, CDR2 FQNEAQ (reference sequence). The CDR3 contains 15 residues. V was clipped by 6 bases and J by 0 bases, with 15 bases between them. Here the CDR3 reads CASSNRAASSYEQYF. The CDR3 region has the DNA TGTGCCAGCAGTAATCGGGCGGCCAGCTCCTACGAGCAGTACTTC.

This clonotype came up a few times. CDR3 protein: CASSLTGTTNPNYGYTF. CDR3 DNA sequence: TGTGCCAGCAGTTTAACCGGGACCACCAACCCAAACTATGGCTACACCTTC. This sequence joins TRBV27 and TRBJ1-2, with a tentative D call TRBD1 (5 bases). The germline gives CDR1 MNHEY, CDR2 SMNVEV (reference sequence). The CDR3 length is 17 residues. V lost 2 bases, J lost 2 bases, and 18 bases lay in between.

In its sample, this clonotype was seen a few times. The V and J genes are TRBV20-1 and TRBJ2-3; no definite D call. Trimming removed 5 bases from V and 5 bases from J, with 14 bases in between. Per the germline V gene, CDR1 is DFQATT and CDR2 is SNEGSKA (reference sequence). The CDR3 has 13 amino acids. Here the CDR3 DNA reads TGCAGTGCTTCCTATGACTTATTAGATACGCAGTATTTT. This codes for CSASYDLLDTQYF.

The V gene is TRBV9, the J gene TRBJ1-4; D is undetermined. CDR1 is SGDLS, CDR2 YYNGEE, per germline. This CDR3 spans 14 amino acids. The V end lost 0 bases, the J end lost 6 bases, and 9 bases lay between the germline ends. The CDR3 bases are TGTGCCAGCAGCGTAGGAGGGAGGGATGAAAAACTGTTTTTT. Encoded protein: CASSVGGRDEKLFF.

This clonotype was counted ten times or more. This rearrangement joins TRBV7-9 to TRBJ1-1; weak D call: TRBD1 (6 bases). Trimming shortened V by 6 bases and J by 3 bases, and 17 bases separated the two germline ends. The germline V gene encodes CDR1 SEHNR and CDR2 FQNEAQ (reference sequence). The CDR3 spans 15 residues. DNA of the CDR3: TGTGCCAGCAGTCGCCCCCGGGGGGCTGACACTGAAGCTTTCTTT. Translating it yields CASSRPRGADTEAFF. Combining the CDR3 with reference TRBV7-9 and TRBJ1-1 gives the whole variable domain DTGVSQNPRHKITKRGQNVTFRCDPISEHNRLYWYRQTLGQGPEFLTYFQNEAQLEKSRLLSDRFSAERPKGSFSTLEIQRTEQGDSAMYLCASSRPRGADTEAFFGQGTRLTVV.

This clonotype appeared many times. Here the CDR3 DNA reads TGTGCCAGCAGCTTAGATTTAAGGAGGGGAGGGACAAGGCAAGAATCCTTCTATGGCTACACCTTC. Translation gives CASSLDLRRGGTRQESFYGYTF. J is TRBJ1-2 and V is TRBV11-2, with D possibly TRBD1 on 6 matching bases. The CDR3 is 22 amino acids. The V gene's germline CDR1 is SGHAT and CDR2 FQNNGV. The V end lost 0 bases, the J end lost 4 bases, and 33 bases lay between the germline ends. Looking up the rest from reference TRBV11-2 and TRBJ1-2 gives the full variable domain: EAGVAQSPRYKIIEKRQSVAFWCNPISGHATLYWYQQILGQGPKLLIQFQNNGVVDDSQLPKDRFSAERLKGVDSTLKIQPAKLEDSAVYLCASSLDLRRGGTRQESFYGYTFGSGTRLTVV.

This clonotype was seen repeatedly, ten times or more. The V gene is TRBV5-1, the J gene TRBJ1-5; TRBD1 aligns across 7 bases. V shed 5 bases, J shed 3 bases, and the junction held 5 bases outside the gene matches. The CDR3 has 14 amino acids. CDR1 is SGHRS and CDR2 is YFSETQ in the germline V gene. CDR3 bases: TGCGCCAGCAGTCCGACAGGGATCAATCAGCCCCAGCATTTT. This codes for CASSPTGINQPQHF. Variable domain in full (rest from reference TRBV5-1 and TRBJ1-5): KAGVTQTPRYLIKTRGQQVTLSCSPISGHRSVSWYQQTPGQGLQFLFEYFSETQRNKGNFPGRFSGRQFSNSRSEMNVSTLELGDSALYLCASSPTGINQPQHFGDGTRLSIL.

This clonotype was detected a few times. The chain combines TRBV12-3 or TRBV12-4 with TRBJ2-1; 7 bases agree with TRBD1. With V trimmed by 5 bases and J by 0 bases, 4 bases remained unmatched. The CDR3 is 15 amino acids. CDR3 nucleotides: TGTGCCAGCAGTGGGGACAGCAGCTCCTACAATGAGCAGTTCTTC. Encoded protein: CASSGDSSSYNEQFF.

This clonotype was detected a few times. This rearrangement joins TRBV29-1 to TRBJ2-1, with 11 bases lining up with TRBD2. Germline V gene sequence: CDR1 SQVTM, CDR2 ANQGSEA. CDR3 length: 15 residues. J was trimmed by 1 base and V by 6 bases; bases with no gene match: 5. CDR3 amino acids: CSVVTSGSSYNEQFF. CDR3 sequence (DNA): TGCAGCGTGGTCACTAGCGGGAGTTCCTACAATGAGCAGTTCTTC.

V gene TRBV30 combines with J gene TRBJ2-7; 11 bases fit TRBD2. The junction had 5 bases not matched to a gene; V was cut back by 4 bases and J by 3 bases. The CDR3 totals 14 residues. Per germline, CDR1 GTSNPN and CDR2 SVGIG (reference sequence). The CDR3 DNA reads as TGTGCCTGGACCAAGGGGACTAGCGGCTACGAGCAGTACTTC. This codes for CAWTKGTSGYEQYF.

There are a few counts of this clonotype. The V gene is TRBV6-5, the J gene TRBJ2-1, with 7 nucleotides matching TRBD2. J lost 3 bases, V lost 3 bases, and 5 bases had no gene match. The V gene's germline CDR1 is MNHEY and CDR2 SVGAGI. The CDR3 contains 15 residues. This CDR3 reads CASSYRGSGYNEQFF. The CDR3 DNA reads as TGTGCCAGCAGTTATCGCGGGAGCGGCTACAATGAGCAGTTCTTC.

The sample holds many counts of this clonotype. The chain joins TRBV5-1 to TRBJ2-1; 8 positions match TRBD2. V lost 2 bases and J lost 1; bases outside the gene matches: 5. This CDR3 has 16 amino acids. Germline V gene lookup returns CDR1 SGHRS and CDR2 YFSETQ. CDR3 sequence reads: CASSLLERGSYNEQFF. CDR3 DNA: TGCGCCAGCAGCTTATTAGAGCGGGGGTCCTACAATGAGCAGTTCTTC.

In this sample, this clonotype turned up a few times. The chain carries TRBV7-9 and TRBJ1-5; a weak D match, TRBD1 (6 bases). Trimming cost V 4 bases and J 7 bases, with 14 bases left between them. Germline loops: CDR1 SEHNR, CDR2 FQNEAQ (reference sequence). The CDR3 consists of 14 residues. In DNA form, the CDR3 reads TGTGCCAGCAGCTCCGCTGGACAGCCCCAGCCCCAGCATTTT. Its protein is CASSSAGQPQPQHF.

There are many counts of this clonotype. V gene TRBV20-1 combines with J gene TRBJ1-2; 10 bases line up with TRBD1. The CDR3 length is 13 residues. Germline V gene lookup returns CDR1 DFQATT and CDR2 SNEGSKA (reference sequence). With 6 bases clipped from V and 4 bases from J, the junction kept 5 bases outside the gene matches. The CDR3 sequence is CSAPRTGGYGYTF. The CDR3 DNA follows: TGCAGTGCCCCCAGGACAGGGGGCTATGGCTACACCTTC.

The CDR3 loop is CSAATAAAGGAGELFF. The CDR3 DNA is TGCAGTGCTGCAACCGCGGCTGCGGGAGGGGCCGGGGAGCTGTTTTTT. The chain links TRBV20-1 to TRBJ2-2; TRBD2 agrees at 9 bases. Germline trimming cut 5 bases from V and 6 bases from J; bases unmatched to any gene: 13. The CDR3 contains 16 residues. The germline CDR1 and CDR2 sequences are DFQATT and SNEGSKA (reference sequence).

This clonotype has just a few counts. The rearrangement joins TRBV27 to TRBJ2-7; 9 bases match TRBD1. The CDR3 is made up of 14 amino acids. Unmatched junction bases numbered 7, after V lost 5 bases and J lost 5 bases. CDR1 is MNHEY, CDR2 SMNVEV, per germline (reference sequence). CDR3 nucleotide sequence: TGTGCCAGCAGTACAGGGGGCGGAATCGACGAGCAGTACTTC. As protein: CASSTGGGIDEQYF.

This clonotype showed up just a few times. The CDR3 DNA follows: TGTGCCAGTAGTATATGGGGACTAGGGACGTACAATGAGCAGTTCTTC. As protein: CASSIWGLGTYNEQFF. V is TRBV19 and J is TRBJ2-1; TRBD2 agrees at 8 bases. V lost 2 bases and J lost 4; bases outside the gene matches: 7. CDR1 LNHDA and CDR2 SQIVND come from the germline V gene (reference sequence). This CDR3 spans 16 amino acids.

The rearrangement uses TRBV6-5 and TRBJ1-1; D not certain. Trimming removed 5 bases at V and 3 bases at J, with 4 bases between. The CDR3 has 11 amino acids. Germline CDR1 and CDR2: MNHEY and SVGAGI. The CDR3 bases are TGTGCCAGCAGTCTCCACACTGAAGCTTTCTTT. Translating it yields CASSLHTEAFF.

This clonotype appeared many times. V is TRBV29-1 and J is TRBJ1-2; 8 bases fit TRBD1. Germline CDR1 and CDR2: SQVTM and ANQGSEA. V shed 4 bases, J shed 6 bases, and the junction held 4 bases outside the gene matches. This CDR3 has 12 amino acids. The CDR3 sequence: CSVGGQGHGYTF. CDR3 bases: TGCAGCGTTGGTGGACAGGGCCATGGCTACACCTTC.